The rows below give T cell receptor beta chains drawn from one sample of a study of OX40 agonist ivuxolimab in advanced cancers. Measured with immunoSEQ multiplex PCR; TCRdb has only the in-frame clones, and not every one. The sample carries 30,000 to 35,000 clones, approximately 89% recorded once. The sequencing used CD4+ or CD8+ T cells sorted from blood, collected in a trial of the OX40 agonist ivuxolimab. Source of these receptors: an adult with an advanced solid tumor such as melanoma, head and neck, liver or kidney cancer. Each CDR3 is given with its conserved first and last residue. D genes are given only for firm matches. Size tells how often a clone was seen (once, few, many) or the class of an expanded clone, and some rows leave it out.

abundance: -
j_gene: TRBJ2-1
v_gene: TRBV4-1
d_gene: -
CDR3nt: TGCGCCAGCAGCCATAACAGCTACAATGAGCAGTTCTTC
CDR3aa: CASSHNSYNEQFF

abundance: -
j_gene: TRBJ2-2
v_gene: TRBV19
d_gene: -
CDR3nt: TGTGCCAGTAGTGTTGGGCCACCTAGGGCCGGGGAGCTGTTTTTT
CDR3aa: CASSVGPPRAGELFF

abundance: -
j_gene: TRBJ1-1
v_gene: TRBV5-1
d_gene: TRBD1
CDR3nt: TGCGCCAGCAGCTTGGCCATCGGGGACAGGGACAAGCTGGGATTT
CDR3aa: CASSLAIGDRDKLGF

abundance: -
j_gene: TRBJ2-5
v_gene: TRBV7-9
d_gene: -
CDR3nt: TGTGCCAGCCACAGAGTGGCGAGCCAAGAGACCCAGTACTTC
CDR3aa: CASHRVASQETQYF

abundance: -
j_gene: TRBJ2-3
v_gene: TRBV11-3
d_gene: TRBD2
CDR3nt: TGTGCCAGCAGCTTAGATCCGAAGCGGGGGGGCCCAGATACGCAGTATTTT
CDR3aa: CASSLDPKRGGPDTQYF

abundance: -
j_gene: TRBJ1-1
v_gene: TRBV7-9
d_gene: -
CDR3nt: TGTGCCAGCAGCCCCGGCACTGAAGCTTTCTTT
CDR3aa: CASSPGTEAFF

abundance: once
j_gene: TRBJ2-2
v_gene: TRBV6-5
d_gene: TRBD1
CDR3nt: TGTGCCAGCAGTCGAACACAGGGGGCGGAGCTGTTTTTT
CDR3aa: CASSRTQGAELFF

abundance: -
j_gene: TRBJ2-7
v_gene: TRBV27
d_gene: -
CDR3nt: TGTGCCAGCAGTTTAGTAGGGGGCGAGCAGTACTTC
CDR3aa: CASSLVGGEQYF

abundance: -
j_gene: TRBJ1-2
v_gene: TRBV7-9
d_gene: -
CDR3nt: TGTGCCAGCAGCTCTGGCTATGGCTACACCTTC
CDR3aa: CASSSGYGYTF

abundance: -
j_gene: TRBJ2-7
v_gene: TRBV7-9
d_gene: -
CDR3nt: TGTGCCAGCAGCAACCGGGACTGGTCCTACGAGCAGTACTTC
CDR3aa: CASSNRDWSYEQYF

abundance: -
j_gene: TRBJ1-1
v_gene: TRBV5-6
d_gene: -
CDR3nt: TGTGCCAGCAGCAGCTCGCCTATCACTGAAGCTTTCTTT
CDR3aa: CASSSSPITEAFF

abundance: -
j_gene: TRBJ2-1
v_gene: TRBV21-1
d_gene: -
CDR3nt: TGTGCCAGCAGCACCACGGGACATGAGCAGTTCTTC
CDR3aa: CASSTTGHEQFF

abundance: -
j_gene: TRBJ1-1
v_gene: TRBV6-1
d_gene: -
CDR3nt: TGTGCCAGCAGTGAAGGGACGAACACTGAAGCTTTCTTT
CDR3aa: CASSEGTNTEAFF

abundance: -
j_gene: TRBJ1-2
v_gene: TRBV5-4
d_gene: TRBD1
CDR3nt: TGTGCCAGCAACGGACAGGAGGATGGTGGCTACACCTTC
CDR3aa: CASNGQEDGGYTF

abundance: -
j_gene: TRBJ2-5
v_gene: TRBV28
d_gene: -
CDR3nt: TGTGCCAGCAGTTGGGCGGGCCAAGAGACCCAGTACTTC
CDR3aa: CASSWAGQETQYF

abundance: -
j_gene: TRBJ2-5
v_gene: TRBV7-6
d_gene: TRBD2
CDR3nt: TGTGCCAGCAGCTCCGGACTAGCGGGAGTGGGAGAGACCCAGTACTTC
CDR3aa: CASSSGLAGVGETQYF

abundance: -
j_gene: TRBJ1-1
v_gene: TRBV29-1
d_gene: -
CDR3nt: TGCAGCGTTACGGGCAGTGAAGCTTTCTTT
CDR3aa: CSVTGSEAFF

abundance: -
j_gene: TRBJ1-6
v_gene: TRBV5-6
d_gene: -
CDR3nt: TGTGCCAGCAGCACCGGGAGAGGGGATTGGAATTCACCCCTCCACTTT
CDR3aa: CASSTGRGDWNSPLHF

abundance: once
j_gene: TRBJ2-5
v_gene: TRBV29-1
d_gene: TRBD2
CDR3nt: TGCAGCGTTGACCCTGGCGGGGGTATGGAGACCCAGTACTTC
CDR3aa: CSVDPGGGMETQYF

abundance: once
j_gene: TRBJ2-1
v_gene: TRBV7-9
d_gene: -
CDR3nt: TGTGCCAGCAGCTTACCCGGGGGCCGATACAATGAGCAGTTCTTC
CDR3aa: CASSLPGGRYNEQFF

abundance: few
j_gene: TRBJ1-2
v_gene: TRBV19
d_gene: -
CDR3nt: TGTGCCAGTAGCAACTCGGGAGAGTATGGCTACACCTTC
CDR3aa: CASSNSGEYGYTF

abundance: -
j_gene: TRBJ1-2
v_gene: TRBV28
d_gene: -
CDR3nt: TGTGCCAGCAGTGCTGCTAACTATGGCTACACCTTC
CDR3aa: CASSAANYGYTF

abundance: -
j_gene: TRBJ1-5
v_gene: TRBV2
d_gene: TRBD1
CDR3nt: TGTGCCAGCAGACTCAGGGGGGGTCAGCCCCAGCATTTT
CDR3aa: CASRLRGGQPQHF

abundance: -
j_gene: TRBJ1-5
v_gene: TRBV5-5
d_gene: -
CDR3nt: TGTGCCAGCAGCTTGGGCCCAAATCAGCCCCAGCATTTT
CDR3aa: CASSLGPNQPQHF

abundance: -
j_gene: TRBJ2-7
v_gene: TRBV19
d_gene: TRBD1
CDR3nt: TGTGCCAGTAGTGGGACAGGGGGCCTCAGGACTTACGAGCAGTACTTC
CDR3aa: CASSGTGGLRTYEQYF

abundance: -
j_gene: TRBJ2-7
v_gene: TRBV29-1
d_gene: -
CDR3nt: TGCAGCGTTGAAGTGCTCGGGGCGGAATCCTACGAGCAGTACTTC
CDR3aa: CSVEVLGAESYEQYF

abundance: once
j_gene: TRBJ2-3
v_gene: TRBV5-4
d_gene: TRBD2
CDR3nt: TGTGCCAGCAGCTTTTCGACTAGCGACACAGATACGCAGTATTTT
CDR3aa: CASSFSTSDTDTQYF

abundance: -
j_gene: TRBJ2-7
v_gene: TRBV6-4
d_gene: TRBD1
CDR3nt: TGTGCCAGCAGAGGACAGGGGGCGCCCTGCGAGCAGTACTTC
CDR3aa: CASRGQGAPCEQYF

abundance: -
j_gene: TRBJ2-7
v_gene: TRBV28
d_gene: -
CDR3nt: TGTGCCAGCAGTATGCGGGACAGAACTTACGAGCAGTACTTC
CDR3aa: CASSMRDRTYEQYF

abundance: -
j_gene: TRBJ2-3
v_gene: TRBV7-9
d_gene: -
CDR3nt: TGTGCCAGCAGCTTTTCCTCCGATACGCAGTATTTT
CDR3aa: CASSFSSDTQYF

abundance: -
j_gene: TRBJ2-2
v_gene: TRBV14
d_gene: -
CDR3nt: TGTGCCAGCAGCCAAGGGCCAGGGATGCTGTATACCGGGGAGCTGTTTTTT
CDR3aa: CASSQGPGMLYTGELFF

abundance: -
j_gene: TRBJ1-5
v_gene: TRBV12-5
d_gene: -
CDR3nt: TGTGCTAGTGGTTTGCACCCGACATCAGGCAATCAGCCCCAGCATTTT
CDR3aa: CASGLHPTSGNQPQHF

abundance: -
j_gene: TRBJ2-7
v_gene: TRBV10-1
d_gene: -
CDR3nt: TGCGCCAGCAGTGCGGGGCTCTGGGGGAACGAGCAGTACTTC
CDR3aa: CASSAGLWGNEQYF

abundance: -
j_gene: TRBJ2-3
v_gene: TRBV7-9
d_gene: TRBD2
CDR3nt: TGTGCCAGCAGGGACGGACTAGTAACGGATACGCAGTATTTT
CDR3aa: CASRDGLVTDTQYF

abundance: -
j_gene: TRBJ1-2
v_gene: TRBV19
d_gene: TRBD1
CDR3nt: TGTGCCAGTAGTACAACCTCGACAGGGGGCATCTATGGCTACACCTTC
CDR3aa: CASSTTSTGGIYGYTF

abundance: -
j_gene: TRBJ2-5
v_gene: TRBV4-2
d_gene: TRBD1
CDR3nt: TGTGCCAGCAGCCCAAGGTTACAGGGGGCGGGAGAGACCCAGTACTTC
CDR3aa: CASSPRLQGAGETQYF

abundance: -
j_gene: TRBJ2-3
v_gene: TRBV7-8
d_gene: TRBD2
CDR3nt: TGTGCCAGCAGCCCAGGACTAGCGGGGGGTACCACAGATACGCAGTATTTT
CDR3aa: CASSPGLAGGTTDTQYF

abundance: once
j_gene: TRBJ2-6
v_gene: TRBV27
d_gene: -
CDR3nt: TGTGCCAGCAGTTTATCTTCTGGGGCCAACGTCCTGACTTTC
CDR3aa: CASSLSSGANVLTF

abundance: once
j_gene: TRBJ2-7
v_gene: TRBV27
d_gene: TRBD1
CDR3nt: TGTGCCAGCAGCCATGGACAGGGTTTGGTCATCGAGCAGTACTTC
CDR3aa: CASSHGQGLVIEQYF

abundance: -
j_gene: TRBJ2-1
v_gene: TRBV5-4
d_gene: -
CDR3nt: TGTGCCAGCAGGTTCAGGGGGGGCAATGAGCAGTTCTTC
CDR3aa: CASRFRGGNEQFF

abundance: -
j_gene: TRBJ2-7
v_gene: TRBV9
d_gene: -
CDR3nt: TGTGCCAGCAGCGTAGTTATTTTGGGTGAGCAGTACTTC
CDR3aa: CASSVVILGEQYF

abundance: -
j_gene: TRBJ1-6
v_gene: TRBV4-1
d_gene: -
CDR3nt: TGCGCCAGCAGCCAAGAGGGGGGCGGGAGCTCCTATAATTCACCCCTCCACTTT
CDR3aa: CASSQEGGGSSYNSPLHF

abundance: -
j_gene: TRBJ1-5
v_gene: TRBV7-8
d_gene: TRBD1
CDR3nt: TGTGCCAGCAGCTCTGCCGGGACAGGGGCTAATCAGCCCCAGCATTTT
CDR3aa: CASSSAGTGANQPQHF

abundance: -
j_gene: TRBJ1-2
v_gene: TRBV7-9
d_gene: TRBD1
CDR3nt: TGTGCCAGCAGCCAGAGAGAACAGGGGGAGGATAACTATGGCTACACCTTC
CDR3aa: CASSQREQGEDNYGYTF

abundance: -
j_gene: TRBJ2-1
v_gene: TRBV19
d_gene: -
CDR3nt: TGTGCCAGTAGTATCGGGTCGGCCCCCTACAATGAGCAGTTCTTC
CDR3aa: CASSIGSAPYNEQFF

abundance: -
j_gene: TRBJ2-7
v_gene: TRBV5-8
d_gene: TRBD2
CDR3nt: TGTGCCAGCAGCTTCCCACACCTTCCTAGCGGGAGAAACTACGAGCAGTACTTC
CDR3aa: CASSFPHLPSGRNYEQYF

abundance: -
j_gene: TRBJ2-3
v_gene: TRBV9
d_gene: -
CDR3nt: TGTGCCAGCAGCGCCGTTAAAATCACAGATACGCAGTATTTT
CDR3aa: CASSAVKITDTQYF

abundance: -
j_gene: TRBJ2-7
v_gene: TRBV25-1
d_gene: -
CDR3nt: TGTGCCAGCAGTCCGGACGTCTACGAGCAGTACTTC
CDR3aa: CASSPDVYEQYF

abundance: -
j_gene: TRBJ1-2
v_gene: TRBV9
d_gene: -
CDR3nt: TGTGCCAGCAGCGTAGCTCTGGATGGCTACACCTTC
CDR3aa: CASSVALDGYTF